These T cell receptor beta chains were read from a single sample in a study of shared clonotypes between healthy human individuals. TCRdb's table, derived via immunoSEQ multiplex PCR, lists solely in-frame clones and lacks some. In the table there are about 1.5 million clones, 98% of which are singletons. Sequencing was carried out using naive CD4+ T cells sorted from blood. All receptors come from a young man in good health. CDR3s include the opening cysteine and the closing phenylalanine or tryptophan. D genes are given only for firm matches. Expanded clones get a size class; other rows say once, few or many, or leave the size out.

clone size: NA; D gene: NA; J gene: TRBJ2-3; V gene: TRBV4-1; CDR3 protein: CASSQDDIRASTDTQYF; CDR3 DNA: TGCGCCAGCAGCCAAGATGATATTCGGGCTAGCACAGATACGCAGTATTTT
clone size: NA; D gene: TRBD1; J gene: TRBJ2-7; V gene: TRBV27; CDR3 protein: CASSYRGGSYEQYF; CDR3 DNA: TGTGCCAGCAGTTACAGGGGTGGGTCCTACGAGCAGTACTTC
clone size: NA; D gene: NA; J gene: TRBJ2-6; V gene: TRBV5-1; CDR3 protein: CASSLVPNRSGANVLTF; CDR3 DNA: TGCGCCAGCAGCTTAGTTCCCAACCGCTCTGGGGCCAACGTCCTGACTTTC
clone size: NA; D gene: NA; J gene: TRBJ1-1; V gene: TRBV6-5; CDR3 protein: CASSYPERTEAFF; CDR3 DNA: TGTGCCAGCAGTTACCCTGAGAGGACTGAAGCTTTCTTT
clone size: NA; D gene: NA; J gene: TRBJ1-2; V gene: TRBV27; CDR3 protein: CASSLGPGDYGYTF; CDR3 DNA: TGTGCCAGCAGTTTAGGTCCTGGGGACTATGGCTACACCTTC
clone size: NA; D gene: NA; J gene: TRBJ2-2; V gene: TRBV18; CDR3 protein: CASSPLRHTGSYTGELFF; CDR3 DNA: TGTGCCAGCTCCCCCCTCCGTCACACAGGGTCCTACACCGGGGAGCTGTTTTTT
clone size: NA; D gene: NA; J gene: TRBJ1-2; V gene: TRBV27; CDR3 protein: CASSDKFYGYTF; CDR3 DNA: TGTGCCAGCAGTGACAAATTCTATGGCTACACCTTC
clone size: NA; D gene: NA; J gene: TRBJ2-3; V gene: TRBV11-2; CDR3 protein: CASSLESTRGADTQYF; CDR3 DNA: TGTGCCAGCAGCTTAGAGTCTACTCGAGGCGCAGATACGCAGTATTTT
clone size: NA; D gene: NA; J gene: TRBJ1-2; V gene: TRBV27; CDR3 protein: CASSPTGYGYTF; CDR3 DNA: TGTGCCAGCAGTCCTACAGGGTATGGCTACACCTTC
clone size: NA; D gene: NA; J gene: TRBJ2-2; V gene: TRBV27; CDR3 protein: CASSPGTRNTGELFF; CDR3 DNA: TGTGCCAGCAGCCCCGGGACAAGGAACACCGGGGAGCTGTTTTTT
clone size: NA; D gene: NA; J gene: TRBJ2-1; V gene: TRBV9; CDR3 protein: CASSVVGDEQFF; CDR3 DNA: TGTGCCAGCAGCGTAGTAGGTGATGAGCAGTTCTTC
clone size: once; D gene: NA; J gene: TRBJ2-1; V gene: TRBV20-1; CDR3 protein: CSAATREQFF; CDR3 DNA: TGCAGTGCGGCAACTCGAGAGCAGTTCTTC
clone size: once; D gene: NA; J gene: TRBJ2-1; V gene: TRBV19; CDR3 protein: CASSGTLRHEQFF; CDR3 DNA: TGTGCCAGTAGCGGGACTCTGCGACATGAGCAGTTCTTC
clone size: once; D gene: NA; J gene: TRBJ2-7; V gene: TRBV11-2; CDR3 protein: CASSLNYGMVSYEQYF; CDR3 DNA: TGTGCCAGCAGCTTAAACTACGGGATGGTTTCCTACGAGCAGTACTTC
clone size: NA; D gene: NA; J gene: TRBJ2-5; V gene: TRBV19; CDR3 protein: CASSTGTGPHQETQYF; CDR3 DNA: TGTGCCAGTAGCACCGGGACGGGACCCCACCAAGAGACCCAGTACTTC
clone size: NA; D gene: NA; J gene: TRBJ1-4; V gene: TRBV2; CDR3 protein: CASRPGAGKDEKLFF; CDR3 DNA: TGTGCCAGCCGGCCGGGGGCGGGTAAAGATGAAAAACTGTTTTTT
clone size: NA; D gene: NA; J gene: TRBJ2-7; V gene: TRBV23-1; CDR3 protein: CASSYEQYF; CDR3 DNA: TGCGCCAGCAGCTACGAGCAGTACTTC
clone size: NA; D gene: NA; J gene: TRBJ2-3; V gene: TRBV28; CDR3 protein: CASSRTSGIAQTYTDTQYF; CDR3 DNA: TGTGCCAGCAGCAGAACTTCGGGAATAGCCCAAACCTACACAGATACGCAGTATTTT
clone size: NA; D gene: TRBD2; J gene: TRBJ2-1; V gene: TRBV10-2; CDR3 protein: CASKGLELLNEQFF; CDR3 DNA: TGCGCCAGCAAGGGACTAGAGCTACTCAATGAGCAGTTCTTC
clone size: NA; D gene: TRBD2; J gene: TRBJ2-2; V gene: TRBV9; CDR3 protein: CASSVDLFGLAGTDGELFF; CDR3 DNA: TGTGCCAGCAGCGTAGATCTCTTTGGACTAGCGGGAACGGACGGGGAGCTGTTTTTT
clone size: NA; D gene: NA; J gene: TRBJ2-7; V gene: TRBV28; CDR3 protein: CASSSLPGDRFYEQYF; CDR3 DNA: TGTGCCAGCAGTTCACTGCCGGGAGACAGGTTCTACGAGCAGTACTTC
clone size: NA; D gene: NA; J gene: TRBJ2-1; V gene: TRBV6-1; CDR3 protein: CASSEVGGRYNEQFF; CDR3 DNA: TGTGCCAGCAGTGAAGTCGGCGGGCGCTACAATGAGCAGTTCTTC
clone size: NA; D gene: NA; J gene: TRBJ2-7; V gene: TRBV9; CDR3 protein: CASSVTASSYEQYF; CDR3 DNA: TGTGCCAGCAGCGTAACGGCCAGCTCCTACGAGCAGTACTTC
clone size: NA; D gene: NA; J gene: TRBJ2-2; V gene: TRBV7-5; CDR3 protein: CASSFSGLAGTGELFF; CDR3 DNA: TGTGCCAGCAGCTTCTCCGGACTAGCGGGAACCGGGGAGCTGTTTTTT
clone size: NA; D gene: NA; J gene: TRBJ1-2; V gene: TRBV5-5; CDR3 protein: CASGILDYGYTF; CDR3 DNA: TGTGCCAGCGGGATCCTCGATTATGGCTACACCTTC
clone size: NA; D gene: TRBD2; J gene: TRBJ2-1; V gene: TRBV29-1; CDR3 protein: CSGGSMGVREQFF; CDR3 DNA: TGCAGCGGCGGGAGTATGGGGGTCCGGGAGCAGTTCTTC
clone size: NA; D gene: NA; J gene: TRBJ2-3; V gene: TRBV5-1; CDR3 protein: CATRSTAGPSDTQYF; CDR3 DNA: TGCGCCACCCGGAGTACGGCGGGACCATCAGATACGCAGTATTTT
clone size: NA; D gene: NA; J gene: TRBJ2-3; V gene: TRBV27; CDR3 protein: CASSLDPLGVKRTDTQYF; CDR3 DNA: TGTGCCAGCAGTTTAGATCCTTTGGGGGTTAAGCGCACAGATACGCAGTATTTT
clone size: NA; D gene: TRBD1; J gene: TRBJ2-1; V gene: TRBV30; CDR3 protein: CAWGNPATGNKDEQFF; CDR3 DNA: TGTGCCTGGGGTAACCCCGCGACAGGGAATAAGGATGAGCAGTTCTTC
clone size: NA; D gene: NA; J gene: TRBJ2-1; V gene: TRBV5-1; CDR3 protein: CASSTQGYDGNEQFF; CDR3 DNA: TGCGCCAGCAGCACACAGGGTTATGATGGCAATGAGCAGTTCTTC
clone size: NA; D gene: NA; J gene: TRBJ2-2; V gene: TRBV10-3; CDR3 protein: CAISPRGREAGELFF; CDR3 DNA: TGTGCCATCAGTCCTCGGGGCAGGGAGGCCGGGGAGCTGTTTTTT
clone size: NA; D gene: NA; J gene: TRBJ2-7; V gene: TRBV5-5; CDR3 protein: CASSLDAGSWSYEQYF; CDR3 DNA: TGTGCCAGCAGCTTGGATGCAGGGAGTTGGTCCTACGAGCAGTACTTC
clone size: NA; D gene: TRBD1; J gene: TRBJ2-7; V gene: TRBV5-1; CDR3 protein: CASSKDRDFFYEQYF; CDR3 DNA: TGCGCCAGCAGCAAGGACAGGGACTTCTTCTACGAGCAGTACTTC
clone size: NA; D gene: TRBD1; J gene: TRBJ2-5; V gene: TRBV18; CDR3 protein: CASSPGTEETQYF; CDR3 DNA: TGTGCCAGCTCACCGGGGACAGAAGAGACCCAGTACTTC
clone size: NA; D gene: NA; J gene: TRBJ1-3; V gene: TRBV28; CDR3 protein: CASSPNQGSSGNTIYF; CDR3 DNA: TGTGCCAGCAGTCCTAATCAGGGTAGCTCTGGAAACACCATATATTTT
clone size: NA; D gene: NA; J gene: TRBJ1-5; V gene: TRBV20-1; CDR3 protein: CSAGPQPQHF; CDR3 DNA: TGCAGTGCTGGTCCTCAGCCCCAGCATTTT
clone size: NA; D gene: TRBD1; J gene: TRBJ1-5; V gene: TRBV18; CDR3 protein: CASSPQRHTGGEPQHF; CDR3 DNA: TGTGCCAGCTCACCACAGCGCCATACAGGGGGGGAACCCCAGCATTTT
clone size: NA; D gene: TRBD2; J gene: TRBJ2-5; V gene: TRBV6-1; CDR3 protein: CASRASGRALGTQYF; CDR3 DNA: TGTGCCAGCAGAGCAAGCGGGAGGGCCCTGGGGACCCAGTACTTC
clone size: NA; D gene: NA; J gene: TRBJ2-3; V gene: TRBV7-2; CDR3 protein: CASSYTSGLTDTQYF; CDR3 DNA: TGTGCCAGCAGCTATACGAGCGGACTCACAGATACGCAGTATTTT
clone size: NA; D gene: NA; J gene: TRBJ2-5; V gene: TRBV5-6; CDR3 protein: CASSLVGGAEETQYF; CDR3 DNA: TGTGCCAGCAGCTTGGTGGGGGGCGCGGAGGAGACCCAGTACTTC
clone size: NA; D gene: NA; J gene: TRBJ2-7; V gene: TRBV28; CDR3 protein: CASRPWSLKPGAYEQYF; CDR3 DNA: TGTGCCAGCAGACCGTGGAGTCTCAAACCGGGAGCCTACGAGCAGTACTTC
clone size: NA; D gene: NA; J gene: TRBJ1-5; V gene: TRBV5-3; CDR3 protein: CARSSRDTGYHSNQPQHF; CDR3 DNA: TGTGCCAGAAGCTCGCGGGACACAGGCTACCATAGCAATCAGCCCCAGCATTTT
clone size: NA; D gene: TRBD1; J gene: TRBJ1-5; V gene: TRBV27; CDR3 protein: CASSPRMTGVPGQPQHF; CDR3 DNA: TGTGCCAGCAGTCCCCGAATGACAGGGGTGCCCGGTCAGCCCCAGCATTTT
clone size: NA; D gene: NA; J gene: TRBJ1-2; V gene: TRBV6-4; CDR3 protein: CASSDSNMGGYTF; CDR3 DNA: TGTGCCAGCAGTGACTCGAATATGGGTGGCTACACCTTC
clone size: NA; D gene: NA; J gene: TRBJ1-5; V gene: TRBV28; CDR3 protein: CATSGNQPQHF; CDR3 DNA: TGTGCCACCTCTGGCAATCAGCCCCAGCATTTT
clone size: NA; D gene: TRBD2; J gene: TRBJ2-7; V gene: TRBV11-2; CDR3 protein: CASSFRTSGSVYEQYF; CDR3 DNA: TGTGCCAGCAGTTTTAGGACTAGCGGGAGTGTCTACGAGCAGTACTTC
clone size: NA; D gene: NA; J gene: TRBJ2-2; V gene: TRBV5-1; CDR3 protein: CASSLGHEDGELFF; CDR3 DNA: TGCGCCAGCAGCTTGGGTCACGAGGACGGGGAGCTGTTTTTT